Each of the 6 T cell receptor beta chains below was sequenced from the same sample in a study of blood T cell repertoires in COVID-19 (dated by TCRdb to 2020 to 2022). The method was the immunoSEQ multiplex PCR assay. Imported from immuneACCESS, the table was reduced by TCRdb to in-frame sequences with V and J called. These copies leave out some clones; in studies compared against another copy, an unresolved V gene accounts for under half, and the cause of the remainder is not known. The sample profile shows 90,000 or so clones; around 88% of them were found once. The ten biggest clones cover approximately 0.5% of the sample. Material for sequencing was peripheral blood. The receptors were sampled from a man aged 55 to 70 with acute or convalescent COVID-19.

The gene calls are TRBV19 and TRBJ2-5; 9 bases are shared with TRBD2. Unmatched junction bases numbered 4, after V lost 6 bases and J lost 5 bases. Germline assignment: CDR1 LNHDA and CDR2 SQIVND (reference sequence). The CDR3 loop spans 13 amino acids. In nucleotides, the CDR3 is TGTGCCAGTAGGAGCGGGGGGCAGGAGACCCAGTACTTC. Its translation: CASRSGGQETQYF.

The chain has TRBV24-1 and TRBJ1-1, with 8 bases aligning to TRBD1. J was trimmed by 6 bases and V by 4 bases; bases with no gene match: 6. The CDR3 runs to 14 residues. Germline CDR1 is KGHDR and CDR2 is SFDVKD. Here the CDR3 reads CATSETGGRSEAFF. The CDR3, as DNA: TGTGCCACCAGTGAAACAGGGGGTAGGTCTGAAGCTTTCTTT.

The V call is TRBV10-3, the J call TRBJ1-5; possible D gene TRBD1, 5 bases. Germline V gene sequence: CDR1 ENHRY, CDR2 SYGVKD. The CDR3 is 14 residues long. Trimming took 4 bases from V and 2 from J, leaving 9 bases between them. The CDR3 DNA follows: TGTGCCATCAGTGGGGGGGAAGGCAATCAGCCCCAGCATTTT. Its translation is CAISGGEGNQPQHF.

This clone appeared a single time. This chain joins TRBV27 and TRBJ2-2; no clear D. The germline V gene has CDR1 MNHEY and CDR2 SMNVEV (reference sequence). This CDR3 contains 17 residues. V was trimmed by 5 bases and J by 0 bases, leaving 16 bases between them. CDR3 DNA sequence: TGTGCCAGCAGTCCACATATCGATGTCGCGAACACCGGGGAGCTGTTTTTT. Its protein product is CASSPHIDVANTGELFF.

The gene calls are TRBV7-9 and TRBJ2-1, with TRBD2 matching over 8 bases. Germline trimming cut 3 bases from V and 5 bases from J; bases unmatched to any gene: 9. This CDR3 is built from 16 residues. Germline loops: CDR1 SEHNR, CDR2 FQNEAQ (reference sequence). The CDR3: CASSFLTGGNNNEQFF. CDR3 DNA: TGTGCCAGCAGCTTTCTCACGGGGGGGAATAACAATGAGCAGTTCTTC.

This chain uses TRBV6-1 with TRBJ1-4; D unclear. The germline V gene has CDR1 MNHNS and CDR2 SASEGT. The CDR3 runs 14 residues. Trimming left V 1 base short and J 5 bases short, with 8 bases between. This chain's CDR3 is CASSEGLNNEKLFF. The CDR3 region has the DNA TGTGCCAGCAGTGAAGGACTGAACAATGAAAAACTGTTTTTT.